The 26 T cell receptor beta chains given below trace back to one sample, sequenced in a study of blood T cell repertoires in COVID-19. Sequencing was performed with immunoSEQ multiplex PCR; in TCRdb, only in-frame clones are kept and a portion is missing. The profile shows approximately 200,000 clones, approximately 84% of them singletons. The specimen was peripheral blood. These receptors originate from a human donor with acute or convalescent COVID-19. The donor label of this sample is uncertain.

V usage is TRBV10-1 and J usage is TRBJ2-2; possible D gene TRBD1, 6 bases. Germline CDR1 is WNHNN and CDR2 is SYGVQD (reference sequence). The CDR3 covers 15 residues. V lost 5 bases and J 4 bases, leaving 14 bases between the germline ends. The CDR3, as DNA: TGCGCCAGCAGTTGGCAGGGGCCAGGCACCGGGGAGCTGTTTTTT. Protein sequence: CASSWQGPGTGELFF.

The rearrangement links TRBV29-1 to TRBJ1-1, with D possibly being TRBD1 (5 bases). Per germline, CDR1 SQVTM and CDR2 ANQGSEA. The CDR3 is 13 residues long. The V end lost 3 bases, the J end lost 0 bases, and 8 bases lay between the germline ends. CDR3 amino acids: CSVDTGMNTEAFF. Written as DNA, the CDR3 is TGCAGCGTTGATACAGGCATGAACACTGAAGCTTTCTTT.

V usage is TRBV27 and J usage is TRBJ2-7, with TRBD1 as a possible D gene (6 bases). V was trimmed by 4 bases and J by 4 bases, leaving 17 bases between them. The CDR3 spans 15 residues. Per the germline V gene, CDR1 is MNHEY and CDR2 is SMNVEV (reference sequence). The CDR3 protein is CASSYGGPYPYEQYF. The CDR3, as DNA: TGTGCCAGCAGTTATGGGGGCCCTTACCCTTACGAGCAGTACTTC.

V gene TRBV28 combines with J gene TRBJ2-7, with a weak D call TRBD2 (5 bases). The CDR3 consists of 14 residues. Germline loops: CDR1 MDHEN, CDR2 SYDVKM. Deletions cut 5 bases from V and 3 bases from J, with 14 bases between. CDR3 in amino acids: CASSLRGLGYEQYF. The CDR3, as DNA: TGTGCCAGCAGTCTCCGGGGATTGGGCTACGAGCAGTACTTC.

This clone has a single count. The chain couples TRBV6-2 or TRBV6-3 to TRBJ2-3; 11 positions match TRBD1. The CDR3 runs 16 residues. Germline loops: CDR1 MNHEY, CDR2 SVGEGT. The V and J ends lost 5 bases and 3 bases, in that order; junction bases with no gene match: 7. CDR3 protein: CASSDDRDRGTDTQYF. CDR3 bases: TGTGCCAGCAGTGATGACCGGGACAGGGGGACAGATACGCAGTATTTT.

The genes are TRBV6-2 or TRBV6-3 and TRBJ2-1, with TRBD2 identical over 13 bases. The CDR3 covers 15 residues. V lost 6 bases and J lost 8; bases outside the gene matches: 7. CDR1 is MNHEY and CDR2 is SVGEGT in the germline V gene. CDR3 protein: CASSAGTSGTDEQFF. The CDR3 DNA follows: TGTGCCAGCAGCGCTGGGACTAGCGGGACGGATGAGCAGTTCTTC.

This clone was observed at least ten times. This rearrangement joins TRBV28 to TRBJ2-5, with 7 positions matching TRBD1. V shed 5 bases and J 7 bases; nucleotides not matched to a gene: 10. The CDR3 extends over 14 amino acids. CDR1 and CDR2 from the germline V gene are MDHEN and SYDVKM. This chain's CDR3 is CASSISGGSGTQYF. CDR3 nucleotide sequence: TGTGCCAGCAGTATCTCAGGGGGTTCGGGGACCCAGTACTTC.

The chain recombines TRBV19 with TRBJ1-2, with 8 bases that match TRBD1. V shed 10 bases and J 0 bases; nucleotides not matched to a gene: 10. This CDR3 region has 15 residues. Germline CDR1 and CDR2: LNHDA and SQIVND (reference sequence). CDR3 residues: CATTPGQVANYGYTF. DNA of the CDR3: TGTGCCACCACGCCGGGACAGGTAGCTAACTATGGCTACACCTTC.

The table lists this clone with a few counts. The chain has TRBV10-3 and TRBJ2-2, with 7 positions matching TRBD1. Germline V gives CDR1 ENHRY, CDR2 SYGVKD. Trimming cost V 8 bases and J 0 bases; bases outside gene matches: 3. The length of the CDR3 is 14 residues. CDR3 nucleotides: TGTGCCATCCGGACAGGCGCGAACACCGGGGAGCTGTTTTTT. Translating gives CAIRTGANTGELFF.

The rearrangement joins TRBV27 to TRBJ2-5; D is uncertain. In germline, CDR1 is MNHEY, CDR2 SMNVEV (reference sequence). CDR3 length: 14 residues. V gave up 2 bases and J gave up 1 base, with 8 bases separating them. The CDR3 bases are TGTGCCAGCAGTTTACACAGTACCCAAGAGACCCAGTACTTC. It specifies CASSLHSTQETQYF.

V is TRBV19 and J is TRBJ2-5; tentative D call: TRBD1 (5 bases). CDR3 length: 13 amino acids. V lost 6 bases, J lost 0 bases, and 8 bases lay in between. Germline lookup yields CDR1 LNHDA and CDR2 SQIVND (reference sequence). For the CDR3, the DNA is TGTGCCAGTAGCAAGACAGACCAAGAGACCCAGTACTTC. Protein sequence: CASSKTDQETQYF.

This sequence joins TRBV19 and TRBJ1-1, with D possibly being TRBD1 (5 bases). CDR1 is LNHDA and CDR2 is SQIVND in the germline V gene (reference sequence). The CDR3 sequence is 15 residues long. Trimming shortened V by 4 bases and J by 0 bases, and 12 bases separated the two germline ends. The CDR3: CASSTGLYMNTEAFF. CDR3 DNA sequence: TGTGCCAGTAGTACGGGACTTTACATGAACACTGAAGCTTTCTTT.

Written as DNA, the CDR3 is TGTGCCAGCAGTGGGCGAACGGGGTACGAGCAGTACTTC. Encoded protein: CASSGRTGYEQYF. This chain connects TRBV12-3 or TRBV12-4 to TRBJ2-7, with a tentative D call TRBD2 (5 bases). V lost 5 bases and J 4 bases, leaving 12 bases between the germline ends. The CDR3 covers 13 residues.

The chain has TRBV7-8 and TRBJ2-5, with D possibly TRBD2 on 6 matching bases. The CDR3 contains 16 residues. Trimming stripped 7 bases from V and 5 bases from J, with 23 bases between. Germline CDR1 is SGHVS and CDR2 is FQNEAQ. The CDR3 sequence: CASTRGGAAASETQYF. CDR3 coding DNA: TGTGCCAGCACCCGAGGCGGGGCAGCGGCGTCGGAGACCCAGTACTTC.

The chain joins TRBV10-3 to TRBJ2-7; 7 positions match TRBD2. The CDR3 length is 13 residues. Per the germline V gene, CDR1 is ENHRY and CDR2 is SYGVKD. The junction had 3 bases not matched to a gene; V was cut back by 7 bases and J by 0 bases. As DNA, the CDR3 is TGTGCCATCAAGGGCGGGAGCTCCTACGAGCAGTACTTC. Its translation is CAIKGGSSYEQYF.

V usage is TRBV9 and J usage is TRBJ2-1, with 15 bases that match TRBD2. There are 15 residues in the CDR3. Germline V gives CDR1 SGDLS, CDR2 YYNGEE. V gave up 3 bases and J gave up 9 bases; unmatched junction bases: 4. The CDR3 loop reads CASSGTSGRAVEQFF. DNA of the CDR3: TGTGCCAGCAGCGGGACTAGCGGGAGGGCCGTTGAGCAGTTCTTC.

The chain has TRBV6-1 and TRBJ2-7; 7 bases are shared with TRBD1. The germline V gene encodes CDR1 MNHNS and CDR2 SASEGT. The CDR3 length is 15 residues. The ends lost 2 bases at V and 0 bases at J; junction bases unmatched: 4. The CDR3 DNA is TGTGCCAGCAGTGAACGACAGGGACGCTCCTACGAGCAGTACTTC. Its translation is CASSERQGRSYEQYF.

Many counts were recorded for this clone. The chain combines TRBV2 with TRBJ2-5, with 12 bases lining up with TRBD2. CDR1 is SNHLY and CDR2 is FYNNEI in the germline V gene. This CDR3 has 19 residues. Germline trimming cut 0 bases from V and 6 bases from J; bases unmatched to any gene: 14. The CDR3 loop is CASSEAPLSSGRALKTQYF. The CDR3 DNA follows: TGTGCCAGCAGTGAAGCCCCCCTCTCTAGCGGGAGGGCCTTAAAGACCCAGTACTTC.

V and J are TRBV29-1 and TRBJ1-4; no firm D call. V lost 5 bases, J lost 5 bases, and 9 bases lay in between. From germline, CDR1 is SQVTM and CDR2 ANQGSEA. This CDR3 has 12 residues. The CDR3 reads CSVLTPNEKLFF. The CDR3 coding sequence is TGCAGCGTTTTGACACCGAATGAAAAACTGTTTTTT.

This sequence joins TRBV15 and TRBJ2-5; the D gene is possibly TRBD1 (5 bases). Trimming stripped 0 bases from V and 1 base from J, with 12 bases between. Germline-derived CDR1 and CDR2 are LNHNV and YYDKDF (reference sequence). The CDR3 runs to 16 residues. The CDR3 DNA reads TGTGCCACCAGCAGAGATTATGGTAGGGGCCAAGAGACCCAGTACTTC. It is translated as CATSRDYGRGQETQYF.

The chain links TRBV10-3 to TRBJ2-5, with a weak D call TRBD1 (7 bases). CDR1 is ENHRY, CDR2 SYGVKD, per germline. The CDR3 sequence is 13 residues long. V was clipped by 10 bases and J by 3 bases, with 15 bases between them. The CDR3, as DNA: TGTGCCACCCACAGGGGACTTGAAGAGACCCAGTACTTC. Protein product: CATHRGLEETQYF.

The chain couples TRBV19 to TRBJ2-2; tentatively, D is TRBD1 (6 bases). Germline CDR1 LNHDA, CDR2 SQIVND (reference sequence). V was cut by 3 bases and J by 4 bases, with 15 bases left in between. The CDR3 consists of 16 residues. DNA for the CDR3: TGTGCCAGTAGTATCCCCGACAGGCCCGGCACCGGGGAGCTGTTTTTT. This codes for CASSIPDRPGTGELFF.

In DNA, the CDR3 is TGTGCCAGCGGAACTAGCGGGAGTCCCCACAATGAGCAGTTCTTC. It is translated as CASGTSGSPHNEQFF. The rearrangement uses TRBV21-1 and TRBJ2-1; the listed D gene, TRBD2, was not tested against the DNA. TRBV21-1 is classified as a pseudogene. This CDR3 has 15 residues.

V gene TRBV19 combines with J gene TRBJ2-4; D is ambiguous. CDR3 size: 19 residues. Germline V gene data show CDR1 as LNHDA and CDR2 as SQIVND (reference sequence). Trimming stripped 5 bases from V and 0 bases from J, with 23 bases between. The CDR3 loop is CASSPSPPGTLIAKNIQYF. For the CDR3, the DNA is TGTGCCAGTAGTCCTTCTCCCCCCGGCACACTAATAGCCAAAAACATTCAGTACTTC. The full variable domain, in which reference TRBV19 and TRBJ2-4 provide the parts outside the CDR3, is DGGITQSPKYLFRKEGQNVTLSCEQNLNHDAMYWYRQDPGQGLRLIYYSQIVNDFQKGDIAEGYSVSREKKESFPLTVTSAQKNPTAFYLCASSPSPPGTLIAKNIQYFGAGTRLSVL.

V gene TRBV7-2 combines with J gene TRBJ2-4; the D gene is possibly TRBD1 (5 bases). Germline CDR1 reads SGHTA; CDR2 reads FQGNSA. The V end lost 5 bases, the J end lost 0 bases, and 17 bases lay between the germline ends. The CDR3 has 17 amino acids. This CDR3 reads CASSPREGVGAKNIQYF. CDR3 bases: TGTGCCAGCAGCCCCAGAGAAGGGGTCGGAGCCAAAAACATTCAGTACTTC.

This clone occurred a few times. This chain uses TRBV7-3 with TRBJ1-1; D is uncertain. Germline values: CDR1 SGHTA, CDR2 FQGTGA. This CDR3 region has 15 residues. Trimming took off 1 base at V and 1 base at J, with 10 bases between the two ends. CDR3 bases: TGTGCCAGCAGCTTAAGAGGGAATGGGAACACTGAAGCTTTCTTT. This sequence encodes CASSLRGNGNTEAFF.